The rows below give T cell receptor beta chains drawn from one sample of a study of cytomegalovirus exposure and HLA in healthy donors. This table comes from immunoSEQ multiplex PCR, and its TCRdb copy is limited to in-frame clones, with some not included. The repertoire has approximately 91,000 clones, roughly 86% of them found once; the top ten carry roughly 9%. Sequencing was carried out using PBMCs. These receptors originate from a man aged 25-45 years in good health and CMV-seropositive. CDR3s include the opening cysteine and the closing phenylalanine or tryptophan.

j_gene | v_gene | CDR3aa
TRBJ1-2 | TRBV5-1 | CASSSPGQSYGYTF
TRBJ1-1 | TRBV18 | CASSPGQALNTEAFF
TRBJ1-1 | TRBV6-6 | CASSYRQYTEAFF
TRBJ2-7 | TRBV18 | CASSSRQGAPEQYF
TRBJ2-5 | TRBV4-1 | CASSQDGRADRETQYF
TRBJ2-6 | TRBV2 | CASIEQFHGANVLTF
TRBJ2-2 | TRBV19 | CASSILQGTNGELFF
TRBJ1-1 | TRBV28 | CATVRQTNTEAFF
TRBJ2-7 | TRBV5-1 | CASSLSTGTYEQYF
TRBJ1-1 | TRBV7-9 | CASSSSDSLNTEAFF
TRBJ2-4 | TRBV10-1 | CASSASGSDIQYF
TRBJ2-5 | TRBV18 | CASSPPSTGGNQETQYF
TRBJ2-5 | TRBV29-1 | CSVGSGDETQYF
TRBJ1-2 | TRBV6-5 | CASSYSTDRVDGYTF
TRBJ1-5 | TRBV7-9 | CASSPTGGNQPQHF
TRBJ2-3 | TRBV7-9 | CASSPTRRTRGTQYF
TRBJ2-6 | TRBV2 | CASRPQDRVSSGANVLTF
TRBJ2-7 | TRBV7-6 | CASSEGLAGYEQYF
TRBJ1-2 | TRBV27 | CASSLGTGKGYGYTF
TRBJ2-1 | TRBV29-1 | CSVEGIRSYNEQFF
TRBJ1-5 | TRBV28 | CASRPDSVNQPQHF
TRBJ2-7 | TRBV9 | CASSPSQSSGRSEQYF
TRBJ2-3 | TRBV9 | CASSVDLATHTDTQYF
TRBJ2-7 | TRBV27 | CASSLSRQYYEQYF
TRBJ2-7 | TRBV5-4 | CASHSGNSYEQYF
TRBJ2-1 | TRBV5-1 | CASSLGQGPPYNEQFF
TRBJ2-2 | TRBV5-1 | CASSLVPVNTGELFF
TRBJ2-5 | TRBV28 | CASSPGTAYQETQYF
TRBJ2-7 | TRBV10-2 | CASSDPSGGSYEQYF
TRBJ1-1 | TRBV6-1 | CAGQGYTEAFF
TRBJ2-7 | TRBV20-1 | CSAGAVEQYF
TRBJ1-5 | TRBV28 | CASSPGDRPNQPQHF
TRBJ2-3 | TRBV5-4 | CASSLVILRESDTQYF
TRBJ2-5 | TRBV13 | CASSLGLGTGGRSPNF
TRBJ2-5 | TRBV5-1 | CASSPRGEQYF
TRBJ1-3 | TRBV28 | CASTTAWRTGAGNTIYF
TRBJ2-1 | TRBV6-1 | CASSVDRNEQFF
TRBJ1-6 | TRBV4-1 | CASSQPDRGYSPLHF
TRBJ2-5 | TRBV9 | CASSVTHSETQYF